This TCR beta chain was identified in a study of shared clonotypes between healthy human individuals. Study conclusions and caveats: In a few donors, roughly 5.2% of naive CD4 clonotypes appeared in common. Against clonotypes common to all four donors, non-shared ones had lower generation probabilities.

Donors comprised healthy HIV-negative adults lacking recent acute infections or vaccinations. The donors, all of them Caucasian adults, lived in Nashville, Tennessee. Generated by immunoSEQ multiplex PCR, the TCRdb table keeps only in-frame clones and is missing some. The sample has 2 million to 2.5 million clones, 85% to 95% seen once. As for this clone: Antigen specificity is unknown.

The germline gives CDR1 SQVTM, CDR2 ANQGSEA. This CDR3 is built from 12 residues. V lost 6 bases and J lost 6, with 13 bases in between. The source of this sequence is a young man in good health. Some clones in this sample may be carry-over from other donors' samples. This chain uses TRBV29-1 with TRBJ2-3, with D hard to call. Sequencing was done on a sample of naive CD4+ T cells from PBMCs. The subset: CD45RA+ positively selected. This chain's CDR3 is CSVSHLRDTQYF. The CDR3 bases are TGCAGCGTCAGTCACCTCAGGGATACGCAGTATTTT.